This TCR beta chain came from a study of T cells in Graves' hyperthyroidism and ophthalmopathy. Study-wide findings and caveats: Most clonotypes expanded in thyroid above 0.001 were likewise present in blood.

This clonotype showed up many times. The antigen is undetermined. Germline V lookup: CDR1 SQVTM, CDR2 ANQGSEA. V lost 4 bases to trimming and J lost 0 bases, with 9 bases between them. This CDR3 is built from 13 residues. RNA transcripts were the template for amplifying TCR beta CDR3 regions. A first-round RT-PCR of the TCR CDR3 used the HTBI primer set. TCRdb re-called the multiplex PCR reads through MiXCR, storing one row per CDR3 protein. The sample lists 450,000 to 700,000 distinct CDR3 sequences, around 42% occurring once. The sample was peripheral blood or thyroid tissue (not recorded which). This chain joins TRBV29-1 and TRBJ1-1; no reliable D call. The clonotype comes from an adult woman with Graves' disease, either hyperthyroidism or ophthalmopathy (not recorded which). CDR3 DNA: TGCAGCGTTGGGAGGCGGTTGAACACTGAAGCTTTCTTT. Translation gives CSVGRRLNTEAFF.